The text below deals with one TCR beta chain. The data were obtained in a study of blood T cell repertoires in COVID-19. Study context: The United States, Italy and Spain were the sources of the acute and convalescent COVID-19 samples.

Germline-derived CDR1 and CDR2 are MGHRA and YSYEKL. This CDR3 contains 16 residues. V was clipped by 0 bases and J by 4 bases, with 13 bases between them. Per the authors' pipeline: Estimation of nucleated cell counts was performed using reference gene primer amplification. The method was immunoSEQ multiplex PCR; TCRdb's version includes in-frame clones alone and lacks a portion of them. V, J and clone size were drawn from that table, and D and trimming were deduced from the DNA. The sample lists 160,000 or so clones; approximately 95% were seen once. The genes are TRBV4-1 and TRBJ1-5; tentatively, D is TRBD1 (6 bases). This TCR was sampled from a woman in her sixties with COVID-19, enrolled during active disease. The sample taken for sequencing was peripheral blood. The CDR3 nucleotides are TGCGCCAGCAGCCAAGAAGGCAGGGGAGCGAATCAGCCCCAGCATTTT. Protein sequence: CASSQEGRGANQPQHF.